These 26 T cell receptor beta chains came from one sample sequenced in a study of blood T cell repertoires in COVID-19. Data came from immunoSEQ multiplex PCR; TCRdb stores just in-frame clones and leaves some out. The repertoire holds 250,000 or so clones, with 88% as singletons. The specimen sequenced was PBMCs or T cells enriched from blood (not recorded which). Source of these receptors: a woman in her thirties or forties with acute COVID-19.

The rearrangement links TRBV9 to TRBJ1-2, with 10 positions matching TRBD1. V lost 4 bases and J lost 6; bases outside the gene matches: 9. Germline values: CDR1 SGDLS, CDR2 YYNGEE. The CDR3 totals 15 residues. The CDR3 DNA sequence: TGTGCCAGCAGCAAAATTTCGACAGGGGGCAATGGCTACACCTTC. This codes for CASSKISTGGNGYTF.

The chain employs TRBV4-3 and TRBJ2-2; possible D gene TRBD2, 7 bases. The CDR3 runs 17 residues. Germline V CDR1 and CDR2: LGHNA, YSLEER. V gave up 3 bases and J gave up 0 bases, with 14 bases separating them. Here the CDR3 reads CASSHGGGGANTGELFF. The CDR3 DNA is TGCGCCAGCAGCCATGGGGGAGGGGGAGCGAACACCGGGGAGCTGTTTTTT.

The table lists this clone with a count of one. The chain is built from TRBV3-1 (or the pseudogene TRBV3-2) and TRBJ1-1, with TRBD1 matching over 7 bases. The CDR3 has 15 residues. The V gene end was trimmed by 4 bases and the J gene end by 1 base; junction bases not matched to a gene: 6. Germline V CDR1 and CDR2: LGHDT, YNNKEL (reference sequence). CDR3 DNA: TGTGCCAGCAGCCGAAGACAGGGTACGAACACTGAAGCTTTCTTT. It is translated as CASSRRQGTNTEAFF.

This clone was found once. This rearrangement joins TRBV10-3 to TRBJ1-1; no clear D gene. The CDR3 totals 15 residues. The V and J ends lost 10 bases and 4 bases respectively, with 22 bases between them. Germline-derived CDR1 and CDR2 are ENHRY and SYGVKD. CDR3 in amino acids: CATVVPAERVTEAFF. As DNA, the CDR3 is TGTGCCACCGTCGTCCCAGCGGAGCGTGTCACTGAAGCTTTCTTT.

This clone was seen only once. The chain links TRBV7-2 to TRBJ1-5; D call uncertain. The V gene lost 1 base and the J gene lost 4 bases, with 8 bases spanning the gap. This CDR3 has 14 amino acids. CDR1 SGHTA and CDR2 FQGNSA come from the germline V gene. The CDR3 DNA is TGTGCCAGCAGCTTAGGCGGGCCGAATCAGCCCCAGCATTTT. It encodes CASSLGGPNQPQHF.

V usage is TRBV5-1 and J usage is TRBJ2-5, with TRBD2 matching 15 bases. Trimming cost V 4 bases and J 5 bases; bases outside gene matches: 6. From germline, CDR1 is SGHRS and CDR2 YFSETQ. The CDR3 is 16 residues long. The chain's CDR3 is CASSRTSGRGGETQYF. CDR3 coding DNA: TGCGCCAGCAGCCGGACTAGCGGGAGGGGAGGCGAGACCCAGTACTTC.

The rearrangement uses TRBV5-1 and TRBJ1-1, with TRBD1 matching 7 bases. The CDR3 loop spans 12 amino acids. The J segment lost 8 bases and the V segment lost 3 bases, leaving 4 bases of the junction unmatched. Germline CDR1 and CDR2: SGHRS and YFSETQ. CDR3 amino acids: CASSYGTAEAFF. Written as DNA, the CDR3 is TGCGCCAGCAGCTACGGGACAGCGGAAGCTTTCTTT. The full variable domain, rest sourced from reference TRBV5-1 and TRBJ1-1, is KAGVTQTPRYLIKTRGQQVTLSCSPISGHRSVSWYQQTPGQGLQFLFEYFSETQRNKGNFPGRFSGRQFSNSRSEMNVSTLELGDSALYLCASSYGTAEAFFGQGTRLTVV.

The chain joins TRBV23-1 to TRBJ1-6, with no clear D. TRBV23-1 is flagged as an ORF with uncertain function. The CDR3 sequence is 15 residues long. V lost 0 bases and J 9 bases, leaving 12 bases between the germline ends. The CDR3 here is CASSQSVRGSSPLHF. As DNA, the CDR3 is TGCGCCAGCAGTCAATCGGTGCGAGGGAGTTCACCCCTCCACTTT.

This chain links TRBV18 with TRBJ2-2; D uncertain. CDR1 is KGHSH and CDR2 is LQKENI in the germline V gene. Trimming removed 6 bases from V and 5 bases from J, with 10 bases in between. This CDR3 is 13 amino acids long. CDR3 DNA sequence: TGTGCCAGCTCCATCGACATGACCGGGGAGCTGTTTTTT. Translated, it gives CASSIDMTGELFF.

The CDR3 nucleotides are TGTGCCATCAGCCCCCAGGGGCGACCCTATGGCTACACCTTC. Translated: CAISPQGRPYGYTF. This chain links TRBV10-3 with TRBJ1-2; D is perhaps TRBD1 (6 bases). CDR1 and CDR2 (germline): ENHRY, SYGVKD. V shed 6 bases and J shed 4 bases, with 15 bases lying between them. The CDR3 extends over 14 amino acids.

As concerns this clone: The junction does not match germline at one end; this may be a read error. V gene TRBV5-1 combines with J gene TRBJ2-1; 9 nucleotides match TRBD2. CDR3 length equals 15 residues. The germline V gene encodes CDR1 SGHRS and CDR2 YFSETQ. The CDR3 DNA is TGCGCCAGTAGCTTAGGCGGGAGGGCCCTTAATGAGCAGTTCTTC. Translated, it gives CASSLGGRALNEQFF.

V gene TRBV5-5 combines with J gene TRBJ2-3, with D hard to call. V was cut by 0 bases and J by 0 bases, with 8 bases left in between. The CDR3 spans 15 residues. Germline assignment: CDR1 SGHKS and CDR2 YYEKEE (reference sequence). CDR3 amino acids: CASSLVRTSTDTQYF. The CDR3 DNA is TGTGCCAGCAGCTTGGTACGTACTAGCACAGATACGCAGTATTTT.

The gene calls are TRBV5-1 and TRBJ1-1; the D gene is possibly TRBD1 (6 bases). The CDR3 extends over 15 amino acids. Between the trimmed V and J ends, which lost 2 bases and 2 bases, there was a span of 13 bases. In germline, CDR1 is SGHRS, CDR2 YFSETQ. The CDR3 loop reads CASSFSSRGNTEAFF. The CDR3 nucleotides are TGCGCCAGCAGCTTTTCATCCAGGGGTAACACTGAAGCTTTCTTT.

CDR3 in amino acids: CSAGHSGNTIYF. The CDR3 DNA sequence: TGCAGCGCCGGACACTCTGGAAACACCATATATTTT. The chain couples TRBV29-1 to TRBJ1-3; a weak D match, TRBD1 (5 bases). CDR3 length: 12 residues. V was cut by 7 bases and J by 0 bases, with 7 bases left in between. Germline V CDR1 and CDR2: SQVTM, ANQGSEA.

The gene calls are TRBV5-1 and TRBJ2-5, with D perhaps TRBD1 (5 bases). Trimming left V 6 bases short and J 0 bases short, with 12 bases between. This CDR3 contains 14 residues. Germline values: CDR1 SGHRS, CDR2 YFSETQ. The CDR3 protein is CASTQGKYQETQYF. Here the CDR3 DNA reads TGCGCCAGCACCCAGGGAAAGTACCAAGAGACCCAGTACTTC.

This chain uses TRBV19 with TRBJ1-4, with unresolved D. The CDR3 has 13 amino acids. Trimming removed 11 bases at V and 5 bases at J, with 15 bases between. Germline loops: CDR1 LNHDA, CDR2 SQIVND (reference sequence). CDR3 sequence reads: CAGVSRLNEKLFF. The CDR3 DNA is TGTGCCGGTGTTAGCAGATTAAATGAAAAACTGTTTTTT.

The J gene is TRBJ2-7, the V gene TRBV7-9; 8 nucleotides align to TRBD2. The CDR3 is made up of 13 amino acids. Per germline, CDR1 SEHNR and CDR2 FQNEAQ (reference sequence). Trimming cost V 5 bases and J 3 bases; bases outside gene matches: 3. DNA of the CDR3: TGTGCCAGCAGCCCTGCGGGGGGCTACGAGCAGTACGTC. Translating it yields CASSPAGGYEQYV.

The rearrangement uses TRBV21-1 and TRBJ1-6. TRBV21-1 is listed as a pseudogene. The CDR3 runs 15 residues. The CDR3 DNA reads TGTGCCAGCAGCCGAAAGGAGGCCTCGTCTTCACCCCTCCACTTT. Protein product: CASSRKEASSSPLHF.

The chain employs TRBV19 and TRBJ1-4, with D possibly matching TRBD1 (5 bases). V lost 1 base and J lost 6, with 9 bases in between. CDR1 LNHDA and CDR2 SQIVND come from the germline V gene (reference sequence). CDR3 length equals 14 residues. CDR3 sequence reads: CASSIGGVYEKLFF. The CDR3 coding sequence is TGTGCCAGTAGTATAGGGGGGGTATATGAAAAACTGTTTTTT.

V usage is TRBV6-5 and J usage is TRBJ1-4; 7 nucleotides agree with TRBD1. V was pared by 6 bases and J by 0 bases, with 4 bases of the junction left unmatched. The CDR3 is 15 residues long. In germline, CDR1 is MNHEY, CDR2 SVGAGI. The DNA for the CDR3 is TGTGCCAGCAGCCCCGGGACAGCAACTAATGAAAAACTGTTTTTT. This sequence encodes CASSPGTATNEKLFF.

The chain employs TRBV12-5 and TRBJ2-2; maybe TRBD1 (6 bases). Germline values: CDR1 LGHNT, CDR2 FRNRAP. The V end was cut by 2 bases, the J end by 4 bases, with 8 bases between. This CDR3 is 14 amino acids long. The CDR3 is CASGLTGSTGELFF. The CDR3 DNA is TGTGCTAGTGGTTTGACAGGGAGCACCGGGGAGCTGTTTTTT.

The chain has TRBV28 and TRBJ1-4, with 8 bases lining up with TRBD1. Trimming took 6 bases from V and 7 from J; bases not matched to a gene: 10. From germline, CDR1 is MDHEN and CDR2 SYDVKM. The CDR3 is made up of 15 amino acids. The CDR3 region has the DNA TGTGCCAGCAGCTCGCCCGGACAGGGAAGTGAAAAACTGTTTTTT. This codes for CASSSPGQGSEKLFF.

The CDR3 nucleotides are TGTGCCAGCAGCTTGACTAGCGGCTACAATGAGCAGTTCTTC. Its protein product is CASSLTSGYNEQFF. This chain links TRBV7-8 with TRBJ2-1; 9 bases are a match to TRBD2. This CDR3 is built from 14 residues. The ends lost 3 bases at V and 3 bases at J; junction bases unmatched: 0. The germline gives CDR1 SGHVS, CDR2 FQNEAQ.

There are a few counts of this clone. The chain employs TRBV5-1 and TRBJ2-7; weak D call: TRBD2 (5 bases). The germline gives CDR1 SGHRS, CDR2 YFSETQ. V was trimmed by 4 bases and J by 2 bases, leaving 10 bases between them. This CDR3 spans 13 amino acids. The CDR3 region is CASSQSGAYEQYF. The CDR3 nucleotides are TGCGCCAGCAGCCAAAGCGGAGCCTACGAGCAGTACTTC.

The chain joins TRBV5-1 to TRBJ2-3; TRBD2 is a possible D gene (5 bases). The germline V and J ends were trimmed by 1 base and 2 bases, with 14 bases remaining between them. The CDR3 spans 16 residues. Germline V gives CDR1 SGHRS, CDR2 YFSETQ. The DNA of the CDR3 is TGCGCCAGCAGCTTGAACCGGCGGGCCCTCACAGATACGCAGTATTTT. It encodes CASSLNRRALTDTQYF. Complete variable domain (other parts from reference TRBV5-1 and TRBJ2-3): KAGVTQTPRYLIKTRGQQVTLSCSPISGHRSVSWYQQTPGQGLQFLFEYFSETQRNKGNFPGRFSGRQFSNSRSEMNVSTLELGDSALYLCASSLNRRALTDTQYFGPGTRLTVL.

V and J are TRBV29-1 and TRBJ1-1, with TRBD1 matching over 8 bases. The CDR3 sequence is 16 residues long. Unmatched junction bases numbered 7, after V lost 1 base and J lost 0 bases. The germline V gene encodes CDR1 SQVTM and CDR2 ANQGSEA. The CDR3 region has the DNA TGCAGCGTTGAAGGCCAACCGGGACAGGTGAACACTGAAGCTTTCTTT. Protein sequence: CSVEGQPGQVNTEAFF.